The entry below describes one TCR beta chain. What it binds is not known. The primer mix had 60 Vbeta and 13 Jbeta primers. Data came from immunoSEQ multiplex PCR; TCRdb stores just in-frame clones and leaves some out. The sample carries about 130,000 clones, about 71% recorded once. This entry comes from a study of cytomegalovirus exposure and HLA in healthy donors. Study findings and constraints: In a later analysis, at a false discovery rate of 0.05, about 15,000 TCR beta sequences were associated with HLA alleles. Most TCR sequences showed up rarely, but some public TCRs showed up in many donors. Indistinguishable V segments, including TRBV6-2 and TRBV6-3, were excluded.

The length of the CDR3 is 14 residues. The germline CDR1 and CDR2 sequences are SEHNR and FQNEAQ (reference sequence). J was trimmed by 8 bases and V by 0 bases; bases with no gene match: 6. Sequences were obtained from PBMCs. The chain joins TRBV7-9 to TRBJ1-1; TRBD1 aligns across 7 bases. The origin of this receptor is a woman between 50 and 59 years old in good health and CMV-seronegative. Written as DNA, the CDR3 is TGTGCCAGCAGCTTAGCCTTAGGACAGGAGGAAGCTTTCTTT. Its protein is CASSLALGQEEAFF.